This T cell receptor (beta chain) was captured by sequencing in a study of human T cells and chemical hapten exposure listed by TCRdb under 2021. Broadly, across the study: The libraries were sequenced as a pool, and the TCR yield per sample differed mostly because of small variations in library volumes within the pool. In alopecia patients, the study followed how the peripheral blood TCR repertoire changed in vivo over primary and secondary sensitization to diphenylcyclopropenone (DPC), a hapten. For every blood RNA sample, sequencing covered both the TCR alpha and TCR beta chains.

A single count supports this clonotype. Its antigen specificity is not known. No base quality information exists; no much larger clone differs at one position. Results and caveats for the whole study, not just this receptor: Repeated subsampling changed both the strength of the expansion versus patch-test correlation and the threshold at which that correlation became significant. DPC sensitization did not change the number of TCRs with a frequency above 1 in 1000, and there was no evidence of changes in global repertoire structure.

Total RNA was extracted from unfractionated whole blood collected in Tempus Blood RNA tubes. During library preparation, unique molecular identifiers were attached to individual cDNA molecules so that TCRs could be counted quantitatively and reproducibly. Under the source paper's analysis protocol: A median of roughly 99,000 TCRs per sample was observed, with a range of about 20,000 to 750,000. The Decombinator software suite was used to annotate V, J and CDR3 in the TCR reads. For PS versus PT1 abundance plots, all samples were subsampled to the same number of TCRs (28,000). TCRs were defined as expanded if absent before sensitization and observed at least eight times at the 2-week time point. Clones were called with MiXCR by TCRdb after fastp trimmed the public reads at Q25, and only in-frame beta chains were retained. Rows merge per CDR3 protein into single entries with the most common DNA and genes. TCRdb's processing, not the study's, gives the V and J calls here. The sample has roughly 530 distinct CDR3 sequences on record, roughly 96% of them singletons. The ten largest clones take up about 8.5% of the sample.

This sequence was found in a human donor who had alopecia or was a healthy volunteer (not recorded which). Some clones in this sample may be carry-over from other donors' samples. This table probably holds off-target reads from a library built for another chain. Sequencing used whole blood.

For the CDR3, the sequence is CSAADPDPYNEQFF. The DNA sequence is as follows: TGCAGCGCCGCCGACCCGGACCCCTACAATGAGCAGTTCTTC. This chain joins TRBV29-1 to TRBJ2-1; the D gene cannot be resolved reliably. The cysteine opens and the phenylalanine closes a CDR3 of 14 amino acids. The CDR3 DNA has 42 bases and is translated from base 1. CDR1 and CDR2 are drawn from the germline V gene: SQVTM, ANQGSEA. V and J are truncated by 7 bases and 2 bases respectively, leaving an intervening sequence of 15 bases.